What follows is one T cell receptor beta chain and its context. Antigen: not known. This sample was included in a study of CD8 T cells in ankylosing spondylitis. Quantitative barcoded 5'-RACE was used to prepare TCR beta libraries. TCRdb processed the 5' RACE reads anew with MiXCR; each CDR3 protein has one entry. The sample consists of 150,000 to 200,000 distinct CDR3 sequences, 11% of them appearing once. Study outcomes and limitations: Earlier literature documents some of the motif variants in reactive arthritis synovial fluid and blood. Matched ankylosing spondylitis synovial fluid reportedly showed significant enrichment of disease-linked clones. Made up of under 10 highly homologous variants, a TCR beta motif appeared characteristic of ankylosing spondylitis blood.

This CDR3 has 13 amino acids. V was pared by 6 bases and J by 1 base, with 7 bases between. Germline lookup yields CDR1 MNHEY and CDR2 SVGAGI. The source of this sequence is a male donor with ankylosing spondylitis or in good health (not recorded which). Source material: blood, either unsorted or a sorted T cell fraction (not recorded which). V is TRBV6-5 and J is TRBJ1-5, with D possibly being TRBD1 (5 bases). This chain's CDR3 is CASRRDSNQPQHF. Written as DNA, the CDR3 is TGTGCCAGCAGAAGGGACAGCAATCAGCCCCAGCATTTT.